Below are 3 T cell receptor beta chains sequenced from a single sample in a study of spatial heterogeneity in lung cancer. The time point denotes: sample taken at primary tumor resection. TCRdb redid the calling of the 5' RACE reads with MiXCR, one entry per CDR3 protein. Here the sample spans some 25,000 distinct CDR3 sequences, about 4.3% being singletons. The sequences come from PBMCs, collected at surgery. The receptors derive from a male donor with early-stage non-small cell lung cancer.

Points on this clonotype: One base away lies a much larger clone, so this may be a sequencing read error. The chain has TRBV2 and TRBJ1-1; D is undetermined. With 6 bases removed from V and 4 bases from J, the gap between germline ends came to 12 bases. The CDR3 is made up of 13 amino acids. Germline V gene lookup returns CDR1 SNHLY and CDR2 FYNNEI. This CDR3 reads CASRSLGCTEAFF. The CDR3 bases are TGTGCCAGCAGGAGTTTGGGGTGCACTGAAGCTTTCTTT.

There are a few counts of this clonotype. The CDR3 here is CASSRLNTEAFF. The DNA of the CDR3 is TGTGCCAGCAGCCGACTTAACACTGAAGCTTTCTTT. This chain links TRBV3-1 with TRBJ1-1; D call uncertain. The germline V gene encodes CDR1 LGHDT and CDR2 YNNKEL (reference sequence). V shed 4 bases and J shed 2 bases, with 5 bases lying between them. CDR3 length: 12 residues.

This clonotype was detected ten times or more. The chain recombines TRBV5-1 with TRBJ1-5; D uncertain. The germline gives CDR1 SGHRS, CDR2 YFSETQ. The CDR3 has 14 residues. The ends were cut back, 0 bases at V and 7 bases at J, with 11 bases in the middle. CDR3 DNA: TGCGCCAGCAGCTTGGACGGGTCTGGGCAGCCCCAGCATTTT. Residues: CASSLDGSGQPQHF.